This T cell receptor (beta chain) emerged from a study of post-analysis software for immune sequencing data (dated by TCRdb to between 2014 and 2017). Context from the whole study: Relapsing-remitting, secondary progressive and progressive-relapsing multiple sclerosis were recorded as disease courses, and subtype annotation was lacking for some patients. The patient repertoires were set against about 12 previously published healthy control repertoires from donors whose ages ranged from 6 to 25 years. A subset of samples was prepared in parallel using single-end sample barcoding, then pooled and co-amplified after Illumina adapter ligation.

To demonstrate the VDJtools post-analysis software, TCR beta repertoires were profiled from the peripheral blood of about 13 young patients with multiple sclerosis. The multiple sclerosis patients were children and adolescents between roughly 6 and 17 years of age. The investigation overall reported the following: Normalized Chao1 diversity was significantly lower in multiple sclerosis patients than controls, suggesting substantial peripheral T-cell clonal expansion. A handful of TRBV segments, including TRBV5-6, TRBV5-1 and TRBV20-1, were significantly more frequent in patients than controls. The control group was slightly older than the multiple sclerosis patient group. Direct clustering with F measure showed strong co-clustering of samples prepared in the same batch, prompting a batch-effect correction.

This clonotype appeared many times. Its antigen target is currently unknown. Per-base qualities were not stored, and no clone one base away is much larger. V is clipped by 0 bases and J by 2 bases, and the sequence between their germline boundaries is 15 bases long. The germline V gene provides CDR1 SGHRS and CDR2 YFSETQ. Measured from the cysteine to the phenylalanine, the CDR3 is 16 residues long. Just the 48-base CDR3 DNA is kept, in frame starting at base 1. Libraries were built with PCR. Sequenced using an Illumina HiSeq 2500. To reduce PCR and sequencing biases, unique molecular identifiers were built into the TCR beta cDNA libraries. Per 1 to 10 million input T cells, some 500,000 cDNA molecules were obtained, such that each molecule approximated one T cell. The patient libraries were prepared and sequenced with the same protocol used for the earlier healthy control dataset. Samples belonging to the same batch were prepared together, multiplexed and sequenced on a shared HiSeq lane. In the source study's methods: MIGEC handled the raw barcoded reads, throwing out single-read molecular identifier groups before consensus assembly and CDR3 extraction. Clonotype tables were post-analysed with VDJtools, normalizing diversity by down-sampling all datasets to the smallest sample size. In repertoire overlap clustering, CDR3 amino acid sequences, but not nucleotide sequences, were matched to correct batch-related cross-sample contamination. TCRdb cleaned the public reads at Q25 with fastp, built clones with MiXCR and kept in-frame beta chains. Rows with one shared CDR3 protein collapse into an entry with the most common genes and DNA. These V and J calls originate from TCRdb's pipeline instead of the authors' own analysis. Across this sample there are about 200,000 distinct CDR3 sequences, with approximately 28% seen only once. The ten largest clonotypes hold 3.4% of the sample.

The sequence is built from TRBV5-1 and TRBJ2-7; the D call is tentative, TRBD1 or TRBD2, as each matches 6 bases. What was sequenced was blood. The TCR sequence derives from a girl aged 2 to 17 with multiple sclerosis. The CDR3 in this case is CASSLGGARWAYEQYF. The base sequence is TGCGCCAGCAGCTTGGGGGGGGCCCGGTGGGCCTACGAGCAGTACTTC.